The T cell receptor beta chain under discussion was sequenced for a study of control samples from healthy donors and cancer patients. Repertoires were generated with immunoSEQ multiplex PCR, while TCRdb's copy carries only in-frame clones and drops some. The sample lists approximately 230,000 clones; roughly 87% were seen once. The CDR3 covers 17 residues. Losses at the gene ends were 3 bases for V and 6 bases for J; bases not matched to a gene: 12. Germline loops: CDR1 MGHRA, CDR2 YSYEKL. The sample consisted of PBMCs. This clonotype was sampled from a woman aged 55-69 years with lung cancer. The V gene is TRBV4-1, the J gene TRBJ2-3; 10 nucleotides line up with TRBD2. In DNA, the CDR3 is TGCGCCAGCAGCCAGGATTGGAGCGGGGGGGCTCCCGATACGCAGTATTTT. Protein sequence: CASSQDWSGGAPDTQYF.